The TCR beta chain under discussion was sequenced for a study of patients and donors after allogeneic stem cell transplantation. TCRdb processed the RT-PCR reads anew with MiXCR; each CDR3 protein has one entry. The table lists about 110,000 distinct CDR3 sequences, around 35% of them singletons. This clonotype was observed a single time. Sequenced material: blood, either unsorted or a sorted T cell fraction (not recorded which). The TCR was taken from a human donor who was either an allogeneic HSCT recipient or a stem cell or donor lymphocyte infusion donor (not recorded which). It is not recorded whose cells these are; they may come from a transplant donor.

As DNA, the CDR3 is TGTGCCAGTAGTCGGACAGACTTCTCCTACAATGAGCAGTTCTTC. This sequence encodes CASSRTDFSYNEQFF. J is TRBJ2-1 and V is TRBV19; TRBD1 might be the D (6 bases). Germline CDR1 LNHDA, CDR2 SQIVND (reference sequence). The CDR3 has 15 residues. The V end lost 5 bases, the J end lost 0 bases, and 11 bases lay between the germline ends.